The entry below describes one T cell receptor beta chain. This specimen belongs to a study of blood T cell repertoires in COVID-19. About the study: Italy, Spain and the United States were the sources of the convalescent and acute COVID-19 samples. Sample material is recorded as cDNA or gDNA derived from T cells, B-cell-depleted T cells, or PBMCs.

Per the original methods: By means of reference gene primer amplification, nucleated cell counts were estimated. The repertoire was sequenced with immunoSEQ multiplex PCR; TCRdb's copy has only in-frame clones and lacks some. V, J and clone size are those of that table, while D and trimming were read from the DNA. The data show under 300,000 clones, 84% seen once. The V and J ends lost 5 bases and 0 bases respectively, with 13 bases between them. Per germline, CDR1 LNHDA and CDR2 SQIVND (reference sequence). This CDR3 comprises 16 residues. The chain combines TRBV19 with TRBJ1-4; D is uncertain. Input material: peripheral blood. This TCR was recovered from a man in his forties who had recovered from COVID-19. The CDR3 here is CASSPYPGATNEKLFF. The DNA of the CDR3 is TGTGCCAGTAGTCCCTACCCCGGGGCAACTAATGAAAAACTGTTTTTT.